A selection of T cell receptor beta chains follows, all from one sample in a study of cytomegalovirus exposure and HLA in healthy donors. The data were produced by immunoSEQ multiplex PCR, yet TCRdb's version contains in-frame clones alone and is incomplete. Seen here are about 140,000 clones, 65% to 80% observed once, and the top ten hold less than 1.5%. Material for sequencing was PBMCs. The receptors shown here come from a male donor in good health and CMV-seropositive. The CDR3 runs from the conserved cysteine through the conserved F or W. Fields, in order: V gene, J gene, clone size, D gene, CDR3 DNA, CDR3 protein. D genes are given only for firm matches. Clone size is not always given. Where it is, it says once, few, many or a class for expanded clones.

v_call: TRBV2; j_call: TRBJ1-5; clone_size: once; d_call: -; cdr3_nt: TGTGCCAGCAGTGAACAGGGATATAGCAATCAGCCCCAGCATTTT; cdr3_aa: CASSEQGYSNQPQHF
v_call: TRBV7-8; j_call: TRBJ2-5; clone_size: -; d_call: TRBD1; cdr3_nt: TGTGCCAGCAGCGACGGGGACAGGGCGACCCAGTACTTC; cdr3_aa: CASSDGDRATQYF
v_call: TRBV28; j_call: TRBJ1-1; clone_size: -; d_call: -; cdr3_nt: TGTGCCGGGGGGGAGCCGAACACTGAAGCTTTCTTT; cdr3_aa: CAGGEPNTEAFF
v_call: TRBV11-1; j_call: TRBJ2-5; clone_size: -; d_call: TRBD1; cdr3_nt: TGTGCCAGCAGCTTGGACAGGGGGATACAAGAGACCCAGTACTTC; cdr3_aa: CASSLDRGIQETQYF
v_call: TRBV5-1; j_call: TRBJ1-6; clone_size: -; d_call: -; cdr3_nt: TGCGCCAGCAGCACGTCTATCGGAGGCTATAATTCACCCCTCCACTTT; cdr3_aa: CASSTSIGGYNSPLHF
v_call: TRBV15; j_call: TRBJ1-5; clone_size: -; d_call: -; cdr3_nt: TGTGCCACCAGCGGACCCAACAGGGTGGATCAGCCCCAGCATTTT; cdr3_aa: CATSGPNRVDQPQHF
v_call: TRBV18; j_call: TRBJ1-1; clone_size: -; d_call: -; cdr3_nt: TGTGCCAGCTCACCACGGGAGGGGATGAACACTGAAGCTTTCTTT; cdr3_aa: CASSPREGMNTEAFF
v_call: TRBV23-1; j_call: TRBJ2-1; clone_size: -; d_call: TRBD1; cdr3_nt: TGCGCCAGCAGTAAGCCCGTTCTTTCTGGGGACAGGGGAAATGAGCAGTTCTTC; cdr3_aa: CASSKPVLSGDRGNEQFF
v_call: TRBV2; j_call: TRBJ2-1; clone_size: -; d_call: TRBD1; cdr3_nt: TGTGCCAGCAATACAGGGGGCCCCGGCGCAGGGCAGTTCTTC; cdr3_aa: CASNTGGPGAGQFF
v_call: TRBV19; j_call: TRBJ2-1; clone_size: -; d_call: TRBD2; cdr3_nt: TGTGCCAGTAGCCTCGAGACTAGCGCAAACAATGAGCAGTTCTTC; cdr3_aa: CASSLETSANNEQFF
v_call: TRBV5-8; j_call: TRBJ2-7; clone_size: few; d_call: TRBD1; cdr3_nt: TGTGCCAGCAGCCCCCGACAGGGGAAAGGGGAGCAGTACTTC; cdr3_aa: CASSPRQGKGEQYF
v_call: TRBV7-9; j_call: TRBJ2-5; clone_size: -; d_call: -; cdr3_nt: TGTGCCAGCAGCTTAGGACAGGCTAAAAGGGAAGAGACCCAGTACTTC; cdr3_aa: CASSLGQAKREETQYF
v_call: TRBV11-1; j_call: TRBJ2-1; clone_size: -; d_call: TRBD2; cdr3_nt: TGTGCCAGCAGCGGACAAACCGCGGGGCTAGCGGTATACAATGAGCAGTTCTTC; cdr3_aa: CASSGQTAGLAVYNEQFF
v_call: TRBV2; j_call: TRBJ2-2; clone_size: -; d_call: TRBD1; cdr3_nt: TGTGCCAGCAGGACAGGGGCTGTTACCGGGGAGCTGTTTTTT; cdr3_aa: CASRTGAVTGELFF
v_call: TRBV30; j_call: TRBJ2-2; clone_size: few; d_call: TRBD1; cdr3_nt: TGTGCCTGGCAACAGGGGGCGGGGGACGGGGAGCTGTTTTTT; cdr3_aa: CAWQQGAGDGELFF
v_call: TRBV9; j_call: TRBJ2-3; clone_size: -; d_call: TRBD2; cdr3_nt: TGTGCCAGCAGCTTAGGACTAGCGGGAGAAGATACGCAGTATTTT; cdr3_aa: CASSLGLAGEDTQYF
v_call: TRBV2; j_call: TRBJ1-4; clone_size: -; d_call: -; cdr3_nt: TGTGCCAGCAGTGAATTAGGTGGCAGGGGCCAGGAAAAACTGTTTTTT; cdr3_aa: CASSELGGRGQEKLFF
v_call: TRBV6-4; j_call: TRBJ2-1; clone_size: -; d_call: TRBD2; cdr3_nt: TGTGCCAGCAGTGACTCGAGAGCGGGGGGGCAATACAATGAGCAGTTCTTC; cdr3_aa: CASSDSRAGGQYNEQFF
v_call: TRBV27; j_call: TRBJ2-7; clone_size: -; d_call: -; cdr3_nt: TGTGCCAGCAGTTTATCCATACAGCATATCTCCTACGAGCAGTACTTC; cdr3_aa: CASSLSIQHISYEQYF
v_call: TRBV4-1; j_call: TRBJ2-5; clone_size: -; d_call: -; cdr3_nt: TGCGCCAGCAGCCAAGATTATGGCGGTTCCCAAGAGACCCAGTACTTC; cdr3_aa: CASSQDYGGSQETQYF
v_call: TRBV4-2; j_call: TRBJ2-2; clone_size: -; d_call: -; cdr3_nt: TGTGCCAGCAGCCAAGATCTTGGCGGGGCGAACACCGGGGAGCTGTTTTTT; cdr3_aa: CASSQDLGGANTGELFF
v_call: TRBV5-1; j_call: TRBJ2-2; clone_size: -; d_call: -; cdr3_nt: TGCGCCAGCAGCTTGGGACAGAACACCGGGGAGCTGTTTTTT; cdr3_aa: CASSLGQNTGELFF
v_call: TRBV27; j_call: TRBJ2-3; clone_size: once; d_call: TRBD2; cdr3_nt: TGTGCCAGTAAATCAACTAGCGGGAGGGCAGGGAATACGCAGTATTTT; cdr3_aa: CASKSTSGRAGNTQYF
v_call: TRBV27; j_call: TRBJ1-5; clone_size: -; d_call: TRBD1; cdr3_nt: TGTGCCAGCAGTGGAACCGGGACAGCCTACAATCAGCCCCAGCATTTT; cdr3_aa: CASSGTGTAYNQPQHF
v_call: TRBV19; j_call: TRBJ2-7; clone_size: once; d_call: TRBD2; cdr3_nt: TGTGCCAGTAGTTCGGGACTAGCAGTCGAGCAGTACTTC; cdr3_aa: CASSSGLAVEQYF
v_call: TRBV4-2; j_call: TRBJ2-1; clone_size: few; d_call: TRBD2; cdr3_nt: TGTGCCAGCAGCCAGGGACTAGCGGGGGCCCGTAAGAGCTCCTACAATGAGCAGTTCTTC; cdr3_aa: CASSQGLAGARKSSYNEQFF
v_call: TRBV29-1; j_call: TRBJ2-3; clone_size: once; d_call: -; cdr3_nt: TGCAGCGTTGAAGATCCGGCGGGCGAATTGGCAGATACGCAGTATTTT; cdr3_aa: CSVEDPAGELADTQYF
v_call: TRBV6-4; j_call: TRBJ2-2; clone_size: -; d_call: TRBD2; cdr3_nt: TGTGCCAGCAGTGCCTCAGCGGGGGAAACCGGGGAGCTGCTTTTT; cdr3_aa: CASSASAGETGELLF
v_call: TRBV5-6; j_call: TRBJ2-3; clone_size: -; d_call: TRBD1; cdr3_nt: TGTGCCAGCAGCTCTGACAGGGTACGAAGCACAGATACGCAGTATTTT; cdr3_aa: CASSSDRVRSTDTQYF
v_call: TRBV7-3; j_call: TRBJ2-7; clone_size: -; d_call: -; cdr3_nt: TGTGCCAGCAGCTCGAATAGGGGCTACGAGCAGTACTTC; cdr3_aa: CASSSNRGYEQYF
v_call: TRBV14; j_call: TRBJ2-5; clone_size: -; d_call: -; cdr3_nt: TGTGCCAGCAGTGGCAGGGGGACTTTGGAGACCCAGTACTTC; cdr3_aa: CASSGRGTLETQYF
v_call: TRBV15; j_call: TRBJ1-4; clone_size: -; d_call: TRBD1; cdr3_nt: TGTGCCACCAGCACCACAGACAGGGGTGGAGAAAAACTGTTTTTT; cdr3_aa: CATSTTDRGGEKLFF
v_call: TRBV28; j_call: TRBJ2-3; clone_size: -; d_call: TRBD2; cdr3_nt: TGTGCCAGCAGTTATGGGGGAGGGCTAGCGAGGGATACGCAGTATTTT; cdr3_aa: CASSYGGGLARDTQYF
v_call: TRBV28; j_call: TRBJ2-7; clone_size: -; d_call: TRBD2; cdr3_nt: TGTGCCAGCAGACCCCTGGGGGAGGGCCCTGGGGACGAGCAGTACTTC; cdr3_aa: CASRPLGEGPGDEQYF
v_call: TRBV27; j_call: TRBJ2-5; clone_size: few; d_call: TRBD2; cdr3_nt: TGTGCCAGCAGTCCCTGGACTAGCGGCCTCCAAGAGACCCAGTACTTC; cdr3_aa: CASSPWTSGLQETQYF
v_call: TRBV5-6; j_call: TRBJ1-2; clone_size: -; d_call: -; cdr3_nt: TGTGCCAGCAGCTTTGGGCAAAGATATGGCTACGCCTTC; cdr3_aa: CASSFGQRYGYAF
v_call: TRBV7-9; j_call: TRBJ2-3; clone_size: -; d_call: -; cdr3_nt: TGTGCCAGCAGCTTGGTAAGGCTAGGTTCCACAGATACGCAGTATTTT; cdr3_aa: CASSLVRLGSTDTQYF
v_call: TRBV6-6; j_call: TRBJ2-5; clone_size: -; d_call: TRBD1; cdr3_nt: TGTGCCAGCAGCCTACAGGGGCCCCAAGAGACCCAGTACTTC; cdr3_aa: CASSLQGPQETQYF
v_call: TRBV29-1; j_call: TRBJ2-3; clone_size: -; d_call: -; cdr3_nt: TGCAGCGTTGGGCAGGGAAAAGATACGCAGTATTTT; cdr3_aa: CSVGQGKDTQYF
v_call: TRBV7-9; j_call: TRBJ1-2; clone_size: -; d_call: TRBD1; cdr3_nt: TGTGCCAGCACCCTCCAACAGGGGAACGGCTACACCTTC; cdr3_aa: CASTLQQGNGYTF
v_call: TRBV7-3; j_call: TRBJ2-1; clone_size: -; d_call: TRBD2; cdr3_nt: TGTGCCAGCAGTTCCATAGCGGGAGGGAACAATGAGCAGTTCTTC; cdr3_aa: CASSSIAGGNNEQFF
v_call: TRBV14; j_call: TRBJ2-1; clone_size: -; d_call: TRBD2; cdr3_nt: TGTGCCAGCAGCCAACCGGCCAGCGGGAGCACCTACAATGAGCAGTTCTTC; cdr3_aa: CASSQPASGSTYNEQFF
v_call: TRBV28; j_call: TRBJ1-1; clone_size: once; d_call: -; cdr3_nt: TGTGCCAGCAGTTTAGTAGGGGGCACTGAAGCTTTCTTT; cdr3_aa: CASSLVGGTEAFF
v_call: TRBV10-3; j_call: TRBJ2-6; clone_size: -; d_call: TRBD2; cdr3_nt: TGTGCCATCAGTGAGACTTGGGGGTTTGCGGGAGGCCTCTCTGGGGCCAACGTCCTGACTTTC; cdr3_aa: CAISETWGFAGGLSGANVLTF
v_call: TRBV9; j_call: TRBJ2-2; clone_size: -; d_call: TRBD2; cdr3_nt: TGTGCCAGCAGCGCCGGACTAGCGGATTACACCGGGGAGCTGTTTTTT; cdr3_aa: CASSAGLADYTGELFF
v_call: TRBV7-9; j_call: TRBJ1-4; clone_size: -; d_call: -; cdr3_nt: TGTTCCAGCAGCGTGCGTGGAGGCGATGAAAAACTGTTTTTT; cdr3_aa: CSSSVRGGDEKLFF
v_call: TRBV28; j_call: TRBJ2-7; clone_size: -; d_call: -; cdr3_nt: TGTGCCAGCAGTTTGCCGGGACAAAGGTACGAGCAGTACTTC; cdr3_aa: CASSLPGQRYEQYF
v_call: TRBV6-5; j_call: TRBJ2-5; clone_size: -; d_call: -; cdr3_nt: TGTGCCAGCAGTTACTCAGGGGGTCGGGAGACCCAGTACTTC; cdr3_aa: CASSYSGGRETQYF
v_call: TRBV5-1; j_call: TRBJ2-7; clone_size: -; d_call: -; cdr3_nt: TGCGCCAGCAGCTTGGGCAGGTCTGGATCCTACGAGCAGTACTTC; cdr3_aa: CASSLGRSGSYEQYF
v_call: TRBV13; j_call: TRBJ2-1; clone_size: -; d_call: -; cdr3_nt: TGTGCCAGCAGTTTAGGCAGGGGTACCTACAATGAGCAGTTCTTC; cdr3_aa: CASSLGRGTYNEQFF
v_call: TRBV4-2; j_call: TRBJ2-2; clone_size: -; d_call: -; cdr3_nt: TGTGCCAGCAGCCAAGGGGGGGGCCGGGTCACCGGGGAGCTGTTTTTT; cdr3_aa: CASSQGGGRVTGELFF